This T cell receptor (beta chain) was recovered during a study of CD4+ T cells in melanoma. Study-wide points: A reported correlation linked neoantigen-specific CD4+ T cells to CD8+, macrophage and B cell function. Reportedly, melanoma neoantigen-specific CD4+ T cells showed varied differentiation states.

The CDR3 is 15 amino acids. V was cut by 4 bases and J by 4 bases, with 14 bases left in between. Germline loops: CDR1 KGHSH, CDR2 LQKENI. This table comes from immunoSEQ multiplex PCR, and its TCRdb copy is limited to in-frame clones, with some not included. The table shows some 9,700 clones, with about 78% occurring only once. Comments on this clone: Its specificity is not known.

This receptor was obtained from a human donor with melanoma. This chain links TRBV18 with TRBJ1-5, with D possibly matching TRBD1 (5 bases). Input material: tumor tissue. In DNA form, the CDR3 reads TGTGCCAGCTCACAGATTCAGGGAGCAAATCAGCCCCAGCATTTT. Translation gives CASSQIQGANQPQHF.